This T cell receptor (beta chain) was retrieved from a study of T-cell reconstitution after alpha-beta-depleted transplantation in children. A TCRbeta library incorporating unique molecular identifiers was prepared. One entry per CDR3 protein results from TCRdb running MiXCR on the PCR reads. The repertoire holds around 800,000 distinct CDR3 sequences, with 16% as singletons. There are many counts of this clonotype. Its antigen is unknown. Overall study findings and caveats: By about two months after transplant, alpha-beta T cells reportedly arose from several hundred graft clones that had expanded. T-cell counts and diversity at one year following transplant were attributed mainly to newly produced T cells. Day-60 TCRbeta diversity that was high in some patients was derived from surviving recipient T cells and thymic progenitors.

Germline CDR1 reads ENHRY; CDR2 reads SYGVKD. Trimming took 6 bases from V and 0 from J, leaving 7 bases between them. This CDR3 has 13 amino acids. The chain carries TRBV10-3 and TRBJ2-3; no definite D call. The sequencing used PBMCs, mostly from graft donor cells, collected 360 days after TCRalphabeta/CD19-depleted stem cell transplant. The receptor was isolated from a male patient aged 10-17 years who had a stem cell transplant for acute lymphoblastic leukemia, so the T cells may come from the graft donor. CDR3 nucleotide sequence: TGTGCCATCAGATCAACGAGCACAGATACGCAGTATTTT. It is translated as CAIRSTSTDTQYF.